This T cell receptor (beta chain) originates from a study of T cells after yellow fever vaccination. Via MiXCR, TCRdb re-called the 5' RACE reads, giving one row per CDR3 protein. There are 300,000 to 350,000 distinct CDR3 sequences in the sample; about 11% occur only once, and over 3% lies in the top ten. In its sample, this clonotype was seen many times. V lost 1 base and J lost 4, with 7 bases in between. The germline CDR1 and CDR2 sequences are LNHNV and YYDKDF (reference sequence). The CDR3 length is 13 residues. Sequences were derived from CD4+ T cells sorted from PBMCs, sampled 45 days after the yellow fever booster vaccination. The gene calls are TRBV15 and TRBJ1-2; D is possibly TRBD1 (5 bases). The TCR originated in a man between 18 and 29 years old who received the YFV17D yellow fever vaccine. The DNA for the CDR3 is TGTGCCACCAGCAGAGGAGGGACCTATGGCTACACCTTC. Its protein is CATSRGGTYGYTF.